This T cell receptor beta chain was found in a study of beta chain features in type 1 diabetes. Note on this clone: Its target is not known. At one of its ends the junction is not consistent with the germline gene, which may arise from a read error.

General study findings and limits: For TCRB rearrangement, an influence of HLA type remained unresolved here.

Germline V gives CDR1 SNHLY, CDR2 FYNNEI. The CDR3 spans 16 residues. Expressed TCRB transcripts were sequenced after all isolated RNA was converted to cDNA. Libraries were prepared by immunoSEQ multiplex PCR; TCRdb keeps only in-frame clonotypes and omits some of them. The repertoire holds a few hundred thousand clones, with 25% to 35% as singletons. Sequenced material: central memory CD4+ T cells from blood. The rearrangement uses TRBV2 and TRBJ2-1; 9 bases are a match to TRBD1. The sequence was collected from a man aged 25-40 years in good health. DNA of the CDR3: TGTGCCGGCAGGGCGGGGTCACAGGGGGCTAACAATGAGCAGTTCTTC. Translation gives CAGRAGSQGANNEQFF.